This T cell receptor beta chain was documented in a study of T cells in Graves' hyperthyroidism and ophthalmopathy. CDR3 length equals 16 residues. V lost 5 bases, J lost 6 bases, and 10 bases stayed unmatched. Germline V gene lookup returns CDR1 SGHVS and CDR2 FQNEAQ. This clonotype showed up just a few times. Authors of the study amplified TCR beta CDR3 regions from RNA transcripts. Initially, a first-round RT-PCR of the TCR CDR3 employed the HTBI primer set. One entry per CDR3 protein, called by TCRdb with MiXCR from the multiplex PCR reads. Here the sample spans roughly 740,000 distinct CDR3 sequences, around 17% being singletons. Recently diagnosed hyperthyroidism of less than 2 months' duration affected patients aged 18 to 65. Source material for PBMCs was 10 ml fresh peripheral blood.

This sequence joins TRBV7-8 and TRBJ2-3; 11 positions agree with TRBD2. The sequence was collected from a man between 18 and 35 years old with Graves' hyperthyroidism. What was sequenced was blood. The DNA of the CDR3 is TGTGCCAGCAGCCCCGTTACTAGCGGGGGTTATGATACGCAGTATTTT. It specifies CASSPVTSGGYDTQYF.